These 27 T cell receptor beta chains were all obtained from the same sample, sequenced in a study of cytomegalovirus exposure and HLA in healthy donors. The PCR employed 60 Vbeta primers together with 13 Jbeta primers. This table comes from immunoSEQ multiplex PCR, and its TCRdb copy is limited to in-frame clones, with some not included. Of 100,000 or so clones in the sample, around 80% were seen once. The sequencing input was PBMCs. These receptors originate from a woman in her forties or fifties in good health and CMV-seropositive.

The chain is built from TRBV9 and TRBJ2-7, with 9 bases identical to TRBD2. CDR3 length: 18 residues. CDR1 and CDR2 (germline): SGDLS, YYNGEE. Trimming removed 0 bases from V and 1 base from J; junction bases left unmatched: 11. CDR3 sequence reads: CASSVGISGGSVSYEQYF. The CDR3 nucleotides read TGTGCCAGCAGCGTAGGAATTAGCGGGGGTTCCGTTTCCTACGAGCAGTACTTC.

In DNA form, the CDR3 reads TGTGCCACCAGCAGAGATTATGGATGGGCGATTGCAACTAATGAAAAACTGTTTTTT. The encoded protein is CATSRDYGWAIATNEKLFF. The chain recombines TRBV15 with TRBJ1-4, with D hard to call. CDR3 length: 19 amino acids. V was shortened by 0 bases and J by 0 bases, with 17 bases between the two germline ends. From germline, CDR1 is LNHNV and CDR2 YYDKDF (reference sequence).

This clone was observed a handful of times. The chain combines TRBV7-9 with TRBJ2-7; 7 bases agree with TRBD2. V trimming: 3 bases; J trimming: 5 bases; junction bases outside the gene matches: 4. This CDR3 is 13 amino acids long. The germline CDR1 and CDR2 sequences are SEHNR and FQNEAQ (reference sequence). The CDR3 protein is CASSFSGDDEQYF. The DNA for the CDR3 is TGTGCCAGCAGCTTCAGCGGGGACGACGAGCAGTACTTC.

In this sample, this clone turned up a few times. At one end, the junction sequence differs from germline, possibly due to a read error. CDR3 nucleotides: TGTTCCAGCAGCTCCCCCCCAGGGACTCCGGTCTCCTACGAGCAGTACTTC. This encodes CSSSSPPGTPVSYEQYF. The V and J genes are TRBV7-9 and TRBJ2-7; D is possibly TRBD2 (6 bases). Per the germline V gene, CDR1 is SEHNR and CDR2 is FQNEAQ (reference sequence). The CDR3 spans 17 residues.

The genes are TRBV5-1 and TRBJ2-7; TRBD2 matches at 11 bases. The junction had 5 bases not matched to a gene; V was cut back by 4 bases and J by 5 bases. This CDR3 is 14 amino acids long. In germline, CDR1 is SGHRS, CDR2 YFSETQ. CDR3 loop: CASSMTSGTNEQYF. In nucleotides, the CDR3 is TGCGCCAGCAGCATGACTAGCGGGACGAACGAGCAGTACTTC.

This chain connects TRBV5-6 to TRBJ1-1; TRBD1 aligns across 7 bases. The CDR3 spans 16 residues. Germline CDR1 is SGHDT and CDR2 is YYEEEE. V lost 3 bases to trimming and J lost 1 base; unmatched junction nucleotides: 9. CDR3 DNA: TGTGCCAGCAGCTGGGGAGCAGGGGGTGCGAACACTGAAGCTTTCTTT. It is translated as CASSWGAGGANTEAFF.

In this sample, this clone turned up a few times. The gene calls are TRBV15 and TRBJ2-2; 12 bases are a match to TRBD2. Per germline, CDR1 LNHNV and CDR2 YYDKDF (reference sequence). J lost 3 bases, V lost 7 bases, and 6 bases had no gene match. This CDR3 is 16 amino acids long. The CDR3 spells CATNRLAGDHTGELFF. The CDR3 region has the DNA TGTGCCACCAACCGACTAGCGGGGGACCACACCGGGGAGCTGTTTTTT.

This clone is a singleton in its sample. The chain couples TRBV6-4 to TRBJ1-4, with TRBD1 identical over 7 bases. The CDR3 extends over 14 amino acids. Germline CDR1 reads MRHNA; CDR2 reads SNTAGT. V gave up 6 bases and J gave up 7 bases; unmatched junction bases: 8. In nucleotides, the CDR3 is TGTGCCAGCAGCTCGACAGGGTTAGGTGAAAAACTGTTTTTT. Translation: CASSSTGLGEKLFF.

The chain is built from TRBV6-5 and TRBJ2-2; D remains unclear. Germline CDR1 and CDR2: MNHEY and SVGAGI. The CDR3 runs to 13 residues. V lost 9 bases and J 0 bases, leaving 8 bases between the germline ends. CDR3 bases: TGTGCCAGTCACAATCCGAACACCGGGGAGCTGTTTTTT. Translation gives CASHNPNTGELFF.

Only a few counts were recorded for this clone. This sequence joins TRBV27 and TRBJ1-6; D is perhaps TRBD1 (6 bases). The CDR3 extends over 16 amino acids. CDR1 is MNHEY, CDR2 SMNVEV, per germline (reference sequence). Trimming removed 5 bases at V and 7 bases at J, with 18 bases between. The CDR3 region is CASSQSGGAPNSPLHF. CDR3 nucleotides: TGTGCCAGCAGTCAAAGTGGGGGCGCCCCGAATTCACCCCTCCACTTT.

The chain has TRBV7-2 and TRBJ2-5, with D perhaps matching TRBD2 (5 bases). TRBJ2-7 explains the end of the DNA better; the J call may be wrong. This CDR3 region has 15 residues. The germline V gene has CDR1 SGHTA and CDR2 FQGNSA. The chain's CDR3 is CASSPLAGPAYEQYF. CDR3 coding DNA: TGTGCCAGCAGCCCGCTAGCAGGTCCCGCCTACGAGCAGTACTTC.

The DNA for the CDR3 is TGTGCCACCAGCAGAGTGGACAGGGACTCGGCGAAGACCCAGTACTTC. Translating it yields CATSRVDRDSAKTQYF. This chain joins TRBV15 and TRBJ2-5; 8 bases match TRBD1. This CDR3 is built from 16 residues. Germline CDR1 and CDR2: LNHNV and YYDKDF (reference sequence). The junction had 10 bases not matched to a gene; V was cut back by 1 base and J by 6 bases.

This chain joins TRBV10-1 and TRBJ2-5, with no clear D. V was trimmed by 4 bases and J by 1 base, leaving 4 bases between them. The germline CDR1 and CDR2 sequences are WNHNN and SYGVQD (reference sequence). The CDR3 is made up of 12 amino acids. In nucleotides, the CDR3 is TGCGCCAGCAGTGGTAGCCAAGAGACCCAGTACTTC. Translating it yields CASSGSQETQYF.

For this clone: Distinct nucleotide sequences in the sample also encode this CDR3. CDR3 DNA: TGTGCCAGCAGTAGGGACAGGAGGAACACTGAAGCTTTCTTT. It encodes CASSRDRRNTEAFF. The chain is built from TRBV6-5 and TRBJ1-1; 8 nucleotides align to TRBD1. The CDR3 is made up of 14 amino acids. V dropped 5 bases and J dropped 1; count of bases not matched to a gene: 3. The germline V gene has CDR1 MNHEY and CDR2 SVGAGI.

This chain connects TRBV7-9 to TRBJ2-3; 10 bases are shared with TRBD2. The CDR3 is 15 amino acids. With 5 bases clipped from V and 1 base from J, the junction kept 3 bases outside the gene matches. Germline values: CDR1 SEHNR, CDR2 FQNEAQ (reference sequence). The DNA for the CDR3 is TGTGCCAGCAGCCCGCTAGCGGGGGGCACAGATACGCAGTATTTT. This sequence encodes CASSPLAGGTDTQYF.

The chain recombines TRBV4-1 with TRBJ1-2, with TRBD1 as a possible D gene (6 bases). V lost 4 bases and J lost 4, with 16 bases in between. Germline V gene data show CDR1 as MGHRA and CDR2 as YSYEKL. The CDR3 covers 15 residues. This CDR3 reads CASSPKGGVGYGYTF. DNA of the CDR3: TGCGCCAGCAGCCCCAAAGGGGGAGTGGGCTATGGCTACACCTTC.

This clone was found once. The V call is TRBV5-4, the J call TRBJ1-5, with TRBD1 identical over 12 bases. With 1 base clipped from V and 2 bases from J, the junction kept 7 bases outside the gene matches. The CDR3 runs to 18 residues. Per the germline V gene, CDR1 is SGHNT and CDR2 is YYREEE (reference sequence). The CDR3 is CASSLKGQGAGGNQPQHF. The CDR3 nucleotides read TGTGCCAGCAGCTTGAAGGGACAGGGGGCGGGAGGCAATCAGCCCCAGCATTTT.

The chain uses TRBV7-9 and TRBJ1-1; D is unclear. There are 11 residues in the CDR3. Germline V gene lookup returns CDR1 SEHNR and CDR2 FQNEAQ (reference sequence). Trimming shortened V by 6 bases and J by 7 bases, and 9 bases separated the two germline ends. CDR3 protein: CASRSGLEAFF. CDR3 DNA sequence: TGTGCCAGCAGGTCAGGTCTTGAAGCTTTCTTT.

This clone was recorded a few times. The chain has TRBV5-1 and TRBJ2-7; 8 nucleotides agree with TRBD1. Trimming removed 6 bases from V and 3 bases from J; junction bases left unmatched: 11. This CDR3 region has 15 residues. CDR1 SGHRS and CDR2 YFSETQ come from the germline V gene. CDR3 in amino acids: CASNQAGTGFYEQYF. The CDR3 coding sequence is TGCGCCAGCAACCAAGCCGGGACAGGATTCTACGAGCAGTACTTC.

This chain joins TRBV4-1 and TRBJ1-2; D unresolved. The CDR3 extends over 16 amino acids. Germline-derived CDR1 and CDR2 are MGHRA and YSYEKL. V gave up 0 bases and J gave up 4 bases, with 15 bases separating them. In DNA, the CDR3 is TGCGCCAGCAGCCAAGATAGTGAGAATGCCCCCTATGGCTACACCTTC. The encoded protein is CASSQDSENAPYGYTF.

The CDR3 DNA sequence: TGCGCCAGCAGCAATGGACTAGCGGGAGTTGAGACCCAGTACTTC. Translation: CASSNGLAGVETQYF. V usage is TRBV10-1 and J usage is TRBJ2-5, with TRBD2 matching over 13 bases. CDR1 WNHNN and CDR2 SYGVQD come from the germline V gene (reference sequence). The CDR3 spans 15 residues. The V segment lost 6 bases and the J segment 5 bases; nucleotides outside the gene matches: 6.

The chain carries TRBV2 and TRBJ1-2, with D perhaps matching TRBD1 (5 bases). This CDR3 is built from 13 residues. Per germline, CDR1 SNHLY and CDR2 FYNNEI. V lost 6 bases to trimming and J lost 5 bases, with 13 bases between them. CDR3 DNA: TGTGCCAGCAGACCGACAGAGACGTATGGCTACACCTTC. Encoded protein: CASRPTETYGYTF.

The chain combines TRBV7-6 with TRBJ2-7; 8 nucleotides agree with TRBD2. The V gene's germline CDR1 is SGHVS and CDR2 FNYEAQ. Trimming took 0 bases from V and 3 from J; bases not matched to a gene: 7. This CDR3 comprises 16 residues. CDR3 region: CASSLALGGGFYEQYF. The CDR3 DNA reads TGTGCCAGCAGCTTAGCGCTCGGGGGGGGTTTCTACGAGCAGTACTTC.

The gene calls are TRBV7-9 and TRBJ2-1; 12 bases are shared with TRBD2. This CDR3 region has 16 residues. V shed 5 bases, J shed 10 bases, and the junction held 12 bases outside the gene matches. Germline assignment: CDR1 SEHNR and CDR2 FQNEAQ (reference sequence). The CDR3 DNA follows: TGTGCCAGCAGCGGGCTGAGGCTAGCGGGAGGGCCGGAGCAGTTCTTC. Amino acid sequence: CASSGLRLAGGPEQFF. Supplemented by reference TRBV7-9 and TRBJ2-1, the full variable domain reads DTGVSQNPRHKITKRGQNVTFRCDPISEHNRLYWYRQTLGQGPEFLTYFQNEAQLEKSRLLSDRFSAERPKGSFSTLEIQRTEQGDSAMYLCASSGLRLAGGPEQFFGPGTRLTVL.

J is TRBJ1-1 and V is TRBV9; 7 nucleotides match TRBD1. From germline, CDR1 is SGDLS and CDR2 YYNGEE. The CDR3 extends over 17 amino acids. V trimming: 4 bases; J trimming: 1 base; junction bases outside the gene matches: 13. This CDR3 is CASSPPPGTVENTEAFF. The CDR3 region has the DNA TGTGCCAGCAGCCCGCCCCCCGGGACAGTTGAGAACACTGAAGCTTTCTTT.

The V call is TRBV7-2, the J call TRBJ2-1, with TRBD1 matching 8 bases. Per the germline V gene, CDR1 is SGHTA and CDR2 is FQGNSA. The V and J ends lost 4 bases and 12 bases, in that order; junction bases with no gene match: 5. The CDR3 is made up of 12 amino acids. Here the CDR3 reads CASSSRTGPQFF. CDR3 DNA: TGTGCCAGCAGCTCAAGGACAGGGCCGCAGTTCTTC.

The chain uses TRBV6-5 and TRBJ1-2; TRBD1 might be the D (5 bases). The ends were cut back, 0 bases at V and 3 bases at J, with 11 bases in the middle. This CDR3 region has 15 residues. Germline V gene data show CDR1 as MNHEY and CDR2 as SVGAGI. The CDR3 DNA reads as TGTGCCAGCAGTTACTCGGACAAGCCCCACTATGGCTACACCTTC. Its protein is CASSYSDKPHYGYTF.